This entry lists 8 T cell receptor beta chains sequenced from one sample in a study of response to subunit inactivated influenza vaccine. TCRdb used MiXCR to reprocess the RT-PCR reads, holding one entry per CDR3 protein. This sample carries about 500,000 distinct CDR3 sequences, 13% of them seen once, and the ten largest clones take over 10%. The source material was PBMCs from blood, sampled roughly 46 days after vaccination. The receptors shown here come from a man in his fifties who received an inactivated influenza vaccine.

The rearrangement links TRBV12-3 or TRBV12-4 to TRBJ1-5; possibly TRBD1 for D (5 bases). The CDR3 spans 15 residues. The V and J ends lost 1 base and 2 bases respectively, with 9 bases between them. The CDR3 loop reads CASSLGTLGNQPQHF. CDR3 sequence (DNA): TGTGCCAGCAGTTTAGGGACACTCGGCAATCAGCCCCAGCATTTT.

The chain is built from TRBV5-1 and TRBJ2-7; 7 nucleotides agree with TRBD1. V was clipped by 0 bases and J by 7 bases; unmatched bases: 4. CDR3 length: 13 amino acids. Germline V CDR1 and CDR2: SGHRS, YFSETQ. Here the CDR3 DNA reads TGCGCCAGCAGCTTGGCCAACAGGGGAGAGCAGTACTTC. This codes for CASSLANRGEQYF.

The chain recombines TRBV10-3 with TRBJ2-3; 7 bases fit TRBD2. CDR1 and CDR2 from the germline V gene are ENHRY and SYGVKD. This CDR3 contains 16 residues. V trimming: 10 bases; J trimming: 3 bases; junction bases outside the gene matches: 16. In DNA, the CDR3 is TGTGCCAGCAAATCCGGAGGGACTACCCCAACAGATACGCAGTATTTT. It is translated as CASKSGGTTPTDTQYF.

In this sample, this clonotype turned up many times. The genes are TRBV10-3 and TRBJ2-5, with D perhaps TRBD1 (5 bases). CDR1 ENHRY and CDR2 SYGVKD come from the germline V gene. V lost 8 bases and J 9 bases, leaving 19 bases between the germline ends. The CDR3 consists of 13 residues. In DNA form, the CDR3 reads TGTGCCATCGGGGCCCGACTCGACGGCTCCCAGTACTTC. Translation gives CAIGARLDGSQYF.

The V call is TRBV6-5, the J call TRBJ1-1; D remains ambiguous. CDR3 length: 17 amino acids. Germline V gives CDR1 MNHEY, CDR2 SVGAGI. Between the trimmed V and J ends, which lost 2 bases and 2 bases, there was a span of 18 bases. The chain's CDR3 is CASSYVFFAALNTEAFF. CDR3 in DNA: TGTGCCAGCAGTTACGTTTTCTTTGCTGCACTTAACACTGAAGCTTTCTTT.

The table lists this clonotype with a few counts. V and J are TRBV5-1 and TRBJ2-5; 8 bases are a match to TRBD1. Germline V gives CDR1 SGHRS, CDR2 YFSETQ. V gave up 0 bases and J gave up 3 bases; unmatched junction bases: 4. The CDR3 is 15 amino acids. Here the CDR3 reads CASSLGTGSEETQYF. CDR3 bases: TGCGCCAGCAGCTTGGGGACAGGGAGCGAAGAGACCCAGTACTTC.

V gene TRBV20-1 combines with J gene TRBJ2-2; tentatively, D is TRBD2 (6 bases). V lost 6 bases to trimming and J lost 6 bases, with 17 bases between them. Germline V CDR1 and CDR2: DFQATT, SNEGSKA (reference sequence). The CDR3 contains 14 residues. The CDR3 protein is CSAPGLKGAGELFF. In DNA form, the CDR3 reads TGCAGTGCACCGGGACTTAAAGGTGCCGGGGAGCTGTTTTTT.

This clonotype was seen many times. The chain is built from TRBV11-2 and TRBJ2-2, with 9 bases that match TRBD2. J lost 2 bases, V lost 5 bases, and 6 bases had no gene match. This CDR3 has 16 amino acids. The germline V gene encodes CDR1 SGHAT and CDR2 FQNNGV. CDR3 loop: CASSPAGGINTGELFF. In DNA form, the CDR3 reads TGTGCCAGCAGCCCCGCGGGGGGGATTAACACCGGGGAGCTGTTTTTT.